These T cell receptor beta chains were read from a single sample in a study of blood T cell repertoires in COVID-19. Assay: immunoSEQ multiplex PCR; the TCRdb copy retains only in-frame clones and omits some. The sample records some 120,000 clones, approximately 82% being singletons. Sequencing input: peripheral blood. These receptors were collected from a man younger than 40 with acute or convalescent COVID-19. The CDR3 runs from the conserved cysteine through the conserved F or W. D genes are given only for firm matches.

j_gene	d_gene	v_gene	CDR3aa
TRBJ1-5	-	TRBV6-2/TRBV6-3	CASSSRSQPQHF
TRBJ2-1	TRBD2	TRBV5-6	CASSIGLASNEQFF
TRBJ2-3	-	TRBV19	CASLLRGHQGTDTQYF
TRBJ2-5	TRBD1	TRBV12-3/TRBV12-4	CASGLDREETQYF
TRBJ1-6	-	TRBV19	CASKTQGTSSPLHF
TRBJ2-1	-	TRBV9	CASSVVTIYNEQFF
TRBJ2-7	TRBD2	TRBV7-2	CASSFSGGAGYEQYF
TRBJ2-2	-	TRBV25-1	CASSDPGTGELFF
TRBJ2-2	TRBD1	TRBV10-3	CAISEGTGNTGELFF
TRBJ1-5	-	TRBV5-1	CASSLGTDYSNQPQHF
TRBJ1-2	TRBD1	TRBV19	CASNSQGARFGYTF
TRBJ2-2	TRBD2	TRBV4-1	CASSQSGLARGGELFF
TRBJ1-6	-	TRBV19	CASSWQGRDSPLHF
TRBJ1-6	TRBD1	TRBV27	CASARDSRAVPLHF
TRBJ1-1	TRBD1	TRBV2	CASRVGQGHTEAFF
TRBJ1-2	TRBD1	TRBV6-2/TRBV6-3	CASSRISGTENYGYTF
TRBJ1-6	-	TRBV28	CASSLQGGSPLHF
TRBJ2-7	-	TRBV18	CASSPGTYEQYF
TRBJ2-5	-	TRBV27	CASGTTRGWETQYF
TRBJ1-5	-	TRBV18	CASSLDRNQPQHF
TRBJ2-7	-	TRBV4-3	CASSQDWRENEQYF
TRBJ2-3	TRBD1	TRBV2	CASTRPTGGLTDTQYF
TRBJ2-3	TRBD2	TRBV5-1	CASTDSTAGYTDTQYF
TRBJ2-2	-	TRBV2	CASKPGPAGEGSGELFF
TRBJ1-2	TRBD1	TRBV3-1/TRBV3-2	CASSSGTADYGYTF
TRBJ1-2	TRBD1	TRBV4-1	CASSQTQGLDYGYTF
TRBJ1-1	-	TRBV4-1	CASSHLTEAFF
TRBJ2-2	TRBD1	TRBV18	CASSRDRGNTGELFF
TRBJ1-1	-	TRBV3-1/TRBV3-2	CACQGNTEAFF
TRBJ2-1	-	TRBV29-1	CSVGREQFF
TRBJ1-4	-	TRBV7-9	CASSLVGAGQTATNEKLFF
TRBJ2-1	TRBD1	TRBV29-1	CSALGQGTEQFF
TRBJ2-5	TRBD2	TRBV4-1	CASSQEGKRLAGTKQETQYF
TRBJ1-5	-	TRBV7-9	CASSLDSKDSLGPQHF
TRBJ2-1	-	TRBV11-1	CASSFGYSSYNEQFF